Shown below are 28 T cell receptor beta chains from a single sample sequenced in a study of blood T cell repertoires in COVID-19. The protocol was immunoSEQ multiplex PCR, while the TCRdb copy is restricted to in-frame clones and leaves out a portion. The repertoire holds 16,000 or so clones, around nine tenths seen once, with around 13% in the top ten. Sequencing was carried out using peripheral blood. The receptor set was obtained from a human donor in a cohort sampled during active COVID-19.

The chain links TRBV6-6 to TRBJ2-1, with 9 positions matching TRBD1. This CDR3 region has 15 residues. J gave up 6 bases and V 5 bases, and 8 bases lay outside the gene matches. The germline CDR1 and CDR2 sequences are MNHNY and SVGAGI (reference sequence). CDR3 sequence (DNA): TGTGCCAGCAGTAGCTCGGGACAGGGCCGCAATGAGCAGTTCTTC. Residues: CASSSSGQGRNEQFF.

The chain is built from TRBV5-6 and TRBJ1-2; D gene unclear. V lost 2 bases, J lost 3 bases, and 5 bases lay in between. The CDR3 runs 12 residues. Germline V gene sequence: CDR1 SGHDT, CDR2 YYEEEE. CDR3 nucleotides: TGTGCCAGCAGCTTTCCCGACTATGGCTACACCTTC. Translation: CASSFPDYGYTF.

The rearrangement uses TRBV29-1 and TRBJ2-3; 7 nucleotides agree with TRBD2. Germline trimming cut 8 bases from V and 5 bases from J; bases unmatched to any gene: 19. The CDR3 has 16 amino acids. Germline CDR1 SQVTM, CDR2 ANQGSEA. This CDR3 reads CSSYGPGGDRGDTQYF. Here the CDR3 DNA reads TGCAGCTCCTATGGTCCGGGGGGAGACCGGGGAGATACGCAGTATTTT.

CDR3 nucleotides: TGTGCCAGCAGAATGGAGGCATCCTATAATTCACCCCTCCACTTT. This sequence encodes CASRMEASYNSPLHF. V gene TRBV2 combines with J gene TRBJ1-6; D gene uncertain. The germline V and J ends were trimmed by 6 bases and 1 base, with 10 bases remaining between them. The germline V gene has CDR1 SNHLY and CDR2 FYNNEI. The CDR3 has 15 residues.

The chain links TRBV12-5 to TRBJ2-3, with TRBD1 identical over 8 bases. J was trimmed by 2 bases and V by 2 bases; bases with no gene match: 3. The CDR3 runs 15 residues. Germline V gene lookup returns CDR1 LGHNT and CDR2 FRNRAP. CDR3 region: CASGLRDRSTDTQYF. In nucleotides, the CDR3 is TGTGCTAGTGGTTTGAGGGACAGGTCCACAGATACGCAGTATTTT.

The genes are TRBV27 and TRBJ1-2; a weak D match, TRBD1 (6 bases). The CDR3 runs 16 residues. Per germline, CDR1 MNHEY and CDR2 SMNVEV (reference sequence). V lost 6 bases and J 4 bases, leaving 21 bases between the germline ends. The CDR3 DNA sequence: TGTGCCAGCAGCCTAAAAGGGGACACTTCGATCTATGGCTACACCTTC. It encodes CASSLKGDTSIYGYTF.

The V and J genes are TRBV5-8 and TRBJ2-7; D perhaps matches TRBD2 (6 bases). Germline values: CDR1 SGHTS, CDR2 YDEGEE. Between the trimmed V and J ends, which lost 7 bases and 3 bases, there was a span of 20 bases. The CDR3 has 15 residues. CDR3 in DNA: TGTGCCAGCCACAAAGCGGGTCTATTGTACTACGAGCAGTACTTC. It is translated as CASHKAGLLYYEQYF.

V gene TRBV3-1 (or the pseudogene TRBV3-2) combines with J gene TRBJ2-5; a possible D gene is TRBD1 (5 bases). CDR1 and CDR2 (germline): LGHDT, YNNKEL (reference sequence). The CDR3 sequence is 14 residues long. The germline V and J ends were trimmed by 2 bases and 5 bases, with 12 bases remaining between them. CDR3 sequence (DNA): TGTGCCAGCAGCCAACAGGGCATAGAGGAGACCCAGTACTTC. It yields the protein CASSQQGIEETQYF.

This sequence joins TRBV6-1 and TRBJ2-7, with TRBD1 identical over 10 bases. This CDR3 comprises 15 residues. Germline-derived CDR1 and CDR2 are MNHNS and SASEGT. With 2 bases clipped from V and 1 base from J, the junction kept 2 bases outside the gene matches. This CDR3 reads CASSEWDRGSYEQYF. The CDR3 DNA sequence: TGTGCCAGCAGTGAATGGGACAGGGGATCCTACGAGCAGTACTTC.

The CDR3 protein is CASSAALRQGGLNTEAFF. The CDR3 DNA reads TGTGCCAGCAGCGCCGCTCTTAGACAGGGGGGCCTGAACACTGAAGCTTTCTTT. V gene TRBV9 combines with J gene TRBJ1-1, with TRBD1 identical over 9 bases. Germline CDR1 reads SGDLS; CDR2 reads YYNGEE. The CDR3 consists of 18 residues. V lost 3 bases to trimming and J lost 0 bases; unmatched junction nucleotides: 12.

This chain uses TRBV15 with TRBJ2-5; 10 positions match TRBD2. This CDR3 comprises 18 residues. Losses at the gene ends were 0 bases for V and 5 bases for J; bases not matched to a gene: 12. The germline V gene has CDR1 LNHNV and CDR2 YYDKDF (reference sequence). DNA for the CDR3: TGTGCCACCAGCAGAGATCGGGGCAGCGGGGGGGCCACGGAGACCCAGTACTTC. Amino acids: CATSRDRGSGGATETQYF.

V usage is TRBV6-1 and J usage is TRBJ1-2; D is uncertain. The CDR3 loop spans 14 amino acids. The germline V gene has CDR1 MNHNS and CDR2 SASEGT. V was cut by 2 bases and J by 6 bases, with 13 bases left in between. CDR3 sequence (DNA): TGTGCCAGCAGTGAAAAGTCCAGGAGGGATGGCTACACCTTC. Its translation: CASSEKSRRDGYTF.

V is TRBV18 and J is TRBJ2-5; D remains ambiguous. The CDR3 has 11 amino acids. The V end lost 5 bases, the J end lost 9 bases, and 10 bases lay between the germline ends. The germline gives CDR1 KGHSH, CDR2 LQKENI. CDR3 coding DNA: TGTGCCAGCTCAGCCGAGATGTCCCAGTACTTC. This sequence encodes CASSAEMSQYF.

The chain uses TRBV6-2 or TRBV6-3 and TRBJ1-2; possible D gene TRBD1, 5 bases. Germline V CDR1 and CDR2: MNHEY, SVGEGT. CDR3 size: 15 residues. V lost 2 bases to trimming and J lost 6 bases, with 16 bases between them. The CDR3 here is CASSYPSGEGDGYTF. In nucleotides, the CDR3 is TGTGCCAGCAGTTACCCATCGGGGGAGGGAGATGGCTACACCTTC.

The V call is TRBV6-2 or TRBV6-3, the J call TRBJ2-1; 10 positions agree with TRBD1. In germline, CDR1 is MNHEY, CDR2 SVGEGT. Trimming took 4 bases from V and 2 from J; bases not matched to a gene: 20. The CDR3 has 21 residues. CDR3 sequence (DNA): TGTGCCAGCAGTTCCAACCCCGGGACAGGGGTTTCGGGGAGGCCCTACAATGAGCAGTTCTTC. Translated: CASSSNPGTGVSGRPYNEQFF.

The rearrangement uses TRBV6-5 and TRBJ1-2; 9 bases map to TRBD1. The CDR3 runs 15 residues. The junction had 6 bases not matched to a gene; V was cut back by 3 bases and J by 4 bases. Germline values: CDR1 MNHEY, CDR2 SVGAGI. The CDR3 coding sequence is TGTGCCAGCAGTTATGGGACAGGGTCTCCCTATGGCTACACCTTC. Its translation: CASSYGTGSPYGYTF.

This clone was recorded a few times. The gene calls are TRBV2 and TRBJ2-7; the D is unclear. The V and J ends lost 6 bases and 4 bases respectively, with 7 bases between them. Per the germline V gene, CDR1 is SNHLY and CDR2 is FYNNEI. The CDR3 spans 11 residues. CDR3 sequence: CASRREYEQYF. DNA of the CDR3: TGTGCCAGCAGGAGAGAATACGAGCAGTACTTC. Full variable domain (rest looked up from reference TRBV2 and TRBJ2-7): EPEVTQTPSHQVTQMGQEVILRCVPISNHLYFYWYRQILGQKVEFLVSFYNNEISEKSEIFDDQFSVERPDGSNFTLKIRSTKLEDSAMYFCASRREYEQYFGPGTRLTVT.

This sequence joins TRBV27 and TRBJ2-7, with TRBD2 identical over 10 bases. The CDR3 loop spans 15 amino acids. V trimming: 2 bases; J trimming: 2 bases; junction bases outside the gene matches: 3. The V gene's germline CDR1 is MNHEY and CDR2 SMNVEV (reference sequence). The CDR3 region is CASSLRAGGTYEQYF. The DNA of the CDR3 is TGTGCCAGCAGTTTAAGAGCGGGGGGGACCTACGAGCAGTACTTC.

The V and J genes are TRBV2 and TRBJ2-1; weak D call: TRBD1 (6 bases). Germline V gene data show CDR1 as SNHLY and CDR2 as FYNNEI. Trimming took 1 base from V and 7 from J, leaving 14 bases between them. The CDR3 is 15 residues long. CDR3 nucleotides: TGTGCCAGCAGTGAAGATGGACAGCTGGGGAATGAGCAGTTCTTC. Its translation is CASSEDGQLGNEQFF.

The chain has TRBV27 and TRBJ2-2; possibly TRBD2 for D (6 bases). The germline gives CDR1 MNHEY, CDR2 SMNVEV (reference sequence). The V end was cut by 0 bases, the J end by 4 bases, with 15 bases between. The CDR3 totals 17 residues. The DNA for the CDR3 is TGTGCCAGCAGTTTATCTTGGCAGGGAGGCGGCACCGGGGAGCTGTTTTTT. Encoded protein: CASSLSWQGGGTGELFF.

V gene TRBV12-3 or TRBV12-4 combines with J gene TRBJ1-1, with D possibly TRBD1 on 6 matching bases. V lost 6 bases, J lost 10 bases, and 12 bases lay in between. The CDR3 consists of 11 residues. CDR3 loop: CASSPDRLAFF. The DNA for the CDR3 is TGTGCCAGCAGCCCAGACAGGTTAGCTTTCTTT.

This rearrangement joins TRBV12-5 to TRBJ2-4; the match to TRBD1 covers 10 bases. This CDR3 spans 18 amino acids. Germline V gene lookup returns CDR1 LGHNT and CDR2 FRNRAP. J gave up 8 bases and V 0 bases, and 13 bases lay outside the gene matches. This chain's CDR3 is CASGLVLKGTGDTDIQYF. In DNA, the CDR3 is TGTGCTAGTGGTTTGGTACTTAAGGGGACAGGGGATACGGACATTCAGTACTTC.

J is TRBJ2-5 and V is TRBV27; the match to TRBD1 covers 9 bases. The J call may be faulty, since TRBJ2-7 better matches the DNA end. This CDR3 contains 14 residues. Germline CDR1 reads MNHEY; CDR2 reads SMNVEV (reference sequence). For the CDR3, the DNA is TGTGCCAGCAGTTCGCTGGACAGGGGACGCGAGCAGTACTTC. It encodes CASSSLDRGREQYF.

In DNA, the CDR3 is TGCGCCAGCAGTCCCGGTGGGGCCGAAAACACCATATATTTT. Translation gives CASSPGGAENTIYF. This chain joins TRBV5-1 and TRBJ1-3; tentatively, D is TRBD1 (5 bases). The CDR3 consists of 14 residues. Germline V CDR1 and CDR2: SGHRS, YFSETQ. V was trimmed by 5 bases and J by 6 bases, leaving 15 bases between them.

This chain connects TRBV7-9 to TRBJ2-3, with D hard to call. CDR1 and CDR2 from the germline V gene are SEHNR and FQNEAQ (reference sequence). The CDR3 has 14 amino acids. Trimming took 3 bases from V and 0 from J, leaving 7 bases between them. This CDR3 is CASSFTGSTDTQYF. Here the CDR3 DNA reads TGTGCCAGCAGCTTTACCGGGAGCACAGATACGCAGTATTTT.

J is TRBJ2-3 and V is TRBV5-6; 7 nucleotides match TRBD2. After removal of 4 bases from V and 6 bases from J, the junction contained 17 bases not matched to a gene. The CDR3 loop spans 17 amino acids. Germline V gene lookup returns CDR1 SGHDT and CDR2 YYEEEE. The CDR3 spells CASSVRWDYRVPDTQYF. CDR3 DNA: TGTGCCAGCAGCGTACGTTGGGACTACCGGGTCCCGGATACGCAGTATTTT.

CDR3 sequence: CASSLGPFVRGLSGELFF. The CDR3 DNA is TGTGCCAGCAGCTTAGGGCCTTTTGTGAGGGGGCTGTCCGGGGAGCTGTTTTTT. V gene TRBV11-2 combines with J gene TRBJ2-2; 7 bases are a match to TRBD1. Per the germline V gene, CDR1 is SGHAT and CDR2 is FQNNGV. The V and J ends lost 1 base and 6 bases, in that order; junction bases with no gene match: 14. The CDR3 sequence is 18 residues long.

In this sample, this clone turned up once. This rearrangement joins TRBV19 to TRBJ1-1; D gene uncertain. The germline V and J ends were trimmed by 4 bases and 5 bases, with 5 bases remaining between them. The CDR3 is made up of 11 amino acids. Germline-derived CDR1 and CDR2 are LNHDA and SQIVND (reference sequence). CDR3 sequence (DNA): TGTGCCAGTAGTAGGAGAACTGAAGCTTTCTTT. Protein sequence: CASSRRTEAFF.